The rows below give T cell receptor beta chains drawn from one sample of a study of T cell responses to AZD1222 COVID-19 vaccine. Clones were read by immunoSEQ multiplex PCR, and TCRdb kept only the in-frame ones, dropping some. In the table there are around 150,000 clones, roughly 90% of which are singletons. The specimen was peripheral blood, collected 28 days after the second AZD1222 dose. The receptors were gathered from an adult who received the AZD1222 COVID-19 vaccine. The CDR3 runs from the conserved cysteine through the conserved F or W. The D gene is left open where the match is weak. Clone sizes are given selectively: once, few, many, or a class where the clone is expanded.

length,size,D,J,V,CDR3,DNA
16,-,TRBD2,TRBJ2-7,TRBV14,CASSQDETSGIVVRYF,TGTGCCAGCAGCCAAGATGAGACTAGCGGGATCGTCGTTCGGTACTTC
13,-,TRBD1,TRBJ2-5,TRBV18,CASSPGQEETQYF,TGTGCCAGCTCTCCGGGACAGGAAGAGACCCAGTACTTC
15,-,-,TRBJ2-7,TRBV18,CASSPAGLLTYEQYF,TGTGCCAGCTCACCAGCGGGACTTTTAACCTACGAGCAGTACTTC
12,-,TRBD1,TRBJ1-1,TRBV27,CASARTGTEAFF,TGTGCCAGCGCAAGGACAGGGACTGAAGCTTTCTTT
15,-,-,TRBJ1-1,TRBV28,CASSLVGPRDTEAFF,TGTGCCAGCAGTTTAGTCGGCCCGCGGGACACTGAAGCTTTCTTT
14,-,-,TRBJ2-3,TRBV27,CASSLPGLLVTQYF,TGTGCCAGCAGTTTACCCGGTTTATTAGTTACGCAGTATTTT
15,-,TRBD1,TRBJ2-7,TRBV18,CASSGGTGTTYEQYF,TGTGCCAGCTCAGGGGGGACAGGTACAACCTACGAGCAGTACTTC
20,few,-,TRBJ1-3,TRBV5-1,CASSPGLPVKGAYSGNTIYF,TGCGCCAGCAGCCCCGGCCTCCCGGTCAAAGGGGCTTACTCTGGAAACACCATATATTTT
13,-,TRBD1,TRBJ2-7,TRBV29-1,CSAARQGANEQYF,TGCAGCGCCGCTAGACAGGGGGCTAACGAGCAGTACTTC
14,-,-,TRBJ2-1,TRBV7-2,CASSSITGVNEQFF,TGTGCCAGCAGCTCTATTACGGGAGTAAATGAGCAGTTCTTC
12,once,-,TRBJ1-2,TRBV5-1,CASSLTEGGYTF,TGCGCCAGCAGCCTGACAGAGGGCGGCTACACCTTC
16,-,-,TRBJ1-1,TRBV5-4,CASSLGVQSENTEAFF,TGTGCCAGCAGCTTGGGAGTGCAATCAGAGAACACTGAAGCTTTCTTT
14,once,-,TRBJ2-7,TRBV7-9,CASSSIELGYEQYF,TGTGCCAGCAGTTCAATTGAATTAGGCTACGAGCAGTACTTC
14,-,-,TRBJ2-3,TRBV2,CASSRGRGTDTQYF,TGTGCCAGCAGTCGGGGTCGGGGCACAGATACGCAGTATTTT
16,-,-,TRBJ1-4,TRBV11-3,CASSKGHTATNEKLFF,TGTGCCAGCAGCAAGGGACATACAGCAACTAATGAAAAACTGTTTTTT
19,-,TRBD2,TRBJ2-1,TRBV9,CASSPQGLAGVGAYNEQFF,TGTGCCAGCAGCCCTCAGGGACTAGCGGGAGTGGGTGCCTACAATGAGCAGTTCTTC
14,-,-,TRBJ1-4,TRBV25-1,CASSQAATNEKLFF,TGTGCCAGCAGTCAGGCAGCAACTAATGAAAAACTGTTTTTT
15,-,TRBD2,TRBJ2-1,TRBV11-2,CASSLLAVSYNEQFF,TGTGCCAGCAGCTTGCTAGCGGTCTCCTACAATGAGCAGTTCTTC
17,-,-,TRBJ1-6,TRBV19,CASSFFWRMGPNSPLHF,-
17,-,TRBD2,TRBJ2-1,TRBV7-9,CASSLPPRLAVYNEQFF,TGTGCCAGCAGCTTACCACCACGACTAGCGGTTTACAATGAGCAGTTCTTC
16,-,TRBD1,TRBJ2-2,TRBV7-3,CASSLAGTANTGELFF,TGTGCCAGCAGCTTGGCTGGGACAGCGAACACCGGGGAGCTGTTTTTT